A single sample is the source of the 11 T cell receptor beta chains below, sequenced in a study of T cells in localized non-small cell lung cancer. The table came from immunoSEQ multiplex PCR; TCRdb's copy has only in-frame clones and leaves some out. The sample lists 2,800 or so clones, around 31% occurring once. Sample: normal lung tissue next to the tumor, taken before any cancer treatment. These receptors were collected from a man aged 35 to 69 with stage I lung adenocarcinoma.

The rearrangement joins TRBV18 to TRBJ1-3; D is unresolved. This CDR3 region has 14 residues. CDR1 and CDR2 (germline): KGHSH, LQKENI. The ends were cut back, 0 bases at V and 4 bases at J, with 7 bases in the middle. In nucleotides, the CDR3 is TGTGCCAGCTCACCACCCCTGGCCGGAAACACCATATATTTT. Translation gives CASSPPLAGNTIYF. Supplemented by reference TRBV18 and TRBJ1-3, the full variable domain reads NAGVMQNPRHLVRRRGQEARLRCSPMKGHSHVYWYRQLPEEGLKFMVYLQKENIIDESGMPKERFSAEFPKEGPSILRIQQVVRGDSAAYFCASSPPLAGNTIYFGEGSWLTVV.

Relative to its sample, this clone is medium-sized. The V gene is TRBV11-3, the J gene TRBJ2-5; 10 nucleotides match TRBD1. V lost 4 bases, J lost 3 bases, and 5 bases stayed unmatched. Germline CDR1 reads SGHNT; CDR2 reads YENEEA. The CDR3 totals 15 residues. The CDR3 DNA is TGTGCCAGCAGCTCTTGGGACAGGGGAAAAGAGACCCAGTACTTC. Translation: CASSSWDRGKETQYF.

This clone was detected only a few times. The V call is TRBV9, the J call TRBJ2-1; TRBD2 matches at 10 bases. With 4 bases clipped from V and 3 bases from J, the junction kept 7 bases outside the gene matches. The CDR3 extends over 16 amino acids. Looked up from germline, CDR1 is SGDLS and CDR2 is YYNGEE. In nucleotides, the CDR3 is TGTGCCAGCAGCCTCGGGGTAGCGGGAGGCTACAATGAGCAGTTCTTC. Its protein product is CASSLGVAGGYNEQFF.

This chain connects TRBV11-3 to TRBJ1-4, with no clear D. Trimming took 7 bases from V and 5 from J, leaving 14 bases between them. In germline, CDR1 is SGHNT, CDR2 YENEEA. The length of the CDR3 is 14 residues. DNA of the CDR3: TGTGCCAGCACCGATAAAGCCGGGAATGAAAAACTGTTTTTT. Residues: CASTDKAGNEKLFF.

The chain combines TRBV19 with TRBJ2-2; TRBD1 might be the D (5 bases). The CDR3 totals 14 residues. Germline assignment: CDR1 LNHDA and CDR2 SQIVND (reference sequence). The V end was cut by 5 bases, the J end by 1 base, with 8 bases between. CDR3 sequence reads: CASSLGQNTGELFF. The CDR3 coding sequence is TGTGCCAGTAGTCTAGGACAGAACACCGGGGAGCTGTTTTTT.

The CDR3 spells CASSHRTGWDTEAFF. The CDR3 region has the DNA TGTGCCAGCAGCCACCGGACAGGATGGGACACTGAAGCTTTCTTT. The chain uses TRBV14 and TRBJ1-1; 7 bases fit TRBD1. With V trimmed by 3 bases and J by 3 bases, 7 bases remained unmatched. Germline CDR1 reads SGHDN; CDR2 reads FVKESK. The CDR3 totals 15 residues.

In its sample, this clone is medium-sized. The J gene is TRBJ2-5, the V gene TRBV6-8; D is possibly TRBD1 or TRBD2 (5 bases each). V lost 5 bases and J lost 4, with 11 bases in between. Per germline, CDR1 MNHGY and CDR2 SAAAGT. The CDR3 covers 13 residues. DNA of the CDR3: TGTGCCAGCAGTGCGCTCGGGGCAGAGACCCAGTACTTC. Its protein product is CASSALGAETQYF.

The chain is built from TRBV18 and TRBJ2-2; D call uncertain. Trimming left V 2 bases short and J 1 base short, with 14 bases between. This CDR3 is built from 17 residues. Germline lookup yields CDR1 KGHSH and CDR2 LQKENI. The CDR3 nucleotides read TGTGCCAGCTCACCATTGTGGACCGCCTTGAACACCGGGGAGCTGTTTTTT. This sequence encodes CASSPLWTALNTGELFF.

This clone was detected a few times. This chain's CDR3 is CASSQDLGGALEQYF. In DNA form, the CDR3 reads TGCGCCAGCAGCCAAGATCTAGGCGGGGCTCTCGAGCAGTACTTC. V and J are TRBV1 and TRBJ2-7; the table's D call, TRBD2, has no DNA check behind it. TRBV1 is classified as a pseudogene. This CDR3 has 15 residues.

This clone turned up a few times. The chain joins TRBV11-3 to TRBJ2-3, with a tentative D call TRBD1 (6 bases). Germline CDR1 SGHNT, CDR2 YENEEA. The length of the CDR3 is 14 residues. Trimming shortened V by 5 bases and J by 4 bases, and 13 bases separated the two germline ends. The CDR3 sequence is CASSPNSGADTQYF. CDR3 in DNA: TGTGCCAGCAGCCCGAACTCAGGGGCAGATACGCAGTATTTT.

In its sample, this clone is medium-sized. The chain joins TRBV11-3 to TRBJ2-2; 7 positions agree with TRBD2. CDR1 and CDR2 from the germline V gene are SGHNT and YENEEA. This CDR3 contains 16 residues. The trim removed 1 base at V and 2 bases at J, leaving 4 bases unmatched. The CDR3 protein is CASSLVGGFNTGELFF. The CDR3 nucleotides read TGTGCCAGCAGCTTAGTGGGAGGGTTCAACACCGGGGAGCTGTTTTTT.